The sequence of this T cell receptor (beta chain) was determined in a study of blood T cells in healthy people across ages. The authors ran a second PCR of 7 to 11 cycles using a sample-barcoded 5' primer and a J-beta primer mix. Sequencing of every sample gave 3 million or more CDR3-containing paired-end reads. TCRdb ran MiXCR on the 5' RACE reads and lists one entry per CDR3 protein. The sample contains over 750,000 distinct CDR3 sequences, more than 20% of which appear only once. This clonotype was observed a handful of times. This sample also appeared in a second study, on T cells of mothers and their children.

The TCR comes from a boy younger than 18 in good health. Sequencing was done on a sample of blood.

The CDR3 loop reads CASSQVAEGYEQYF. The CDR3 region has the DNA TGCGCCAGCAGCCAAGTTGCGGAGGGCTACGAGCAGTACTTC. The gene calls are TRBV4-1 and TRBJ2-7, with a weak D call TRBD2 (6 bases). Germline-derived CDR1 and CDR2 are MGHRA and YSYEKL. V lost 1 base to trimming and J lost 3 bases, with 10 bases between them. This CDR3 comprises 14 residues.